These 25 T cell receptor beta chains were all obtained from the same sample, sequenced in a study of blood T cell repertoires in COVID-19. Some clones are missing from TCRdb's copy, which holds only in-frame ones; the method was immunoSEQ multiplex PCR. Counted here are about 370,000 clones, roughly 90% occurring once; the ten biggest clones make up 3%. Sequencing used peripheral blood. The receptors were sampled from a woman aged 25-40 years with COVID-19, enrolled during active disease.

This sequence joins TRBV11-2 and TRBJ1-6; D is unresolved. CDR1 SGHAT and CDR2 FQNNGV come from the germline V gene. V lost 4 bases, J lost 9 bases, and 10 bases lay in between. The CDR3 length is 13 residues. This CDR3 reads CASSYESGSPLHF. The CDR3 nucleotides are TGTGCCAGCAGCTATGAAAGCGGTTCACCCCTCCACTTT.

J is TRBJ1-2 and V is TRBV19, with 7 bases that match TRBD1. The V segment lost 5 bases and the J segment 4 bases; nucleotides outside the gene matches: 10. CDR1 and CDR2 from the germline V gene are LNHDA and SQIVND (reference sequence). CDR3 size: 15 residues. In DNA, the CDR3 is TGTGCCAGTAGTTCATACGAGGGGGCGGTCTATGGCTACACCTTC. Its translation is CASSSYEGAVYGYTF. The entire variable domain, with the rest obtained from reference TRBV19 and TRBJ1-2, is as follows: DGGITQSPKYLFRKEGQNVTLSCEQNLNHDAMYWYRQDPGQGLRLIYYSQIVNDFQKGDIAEGYSVSREKKESFPLTVTSAQKNPTAFYLCASSSYEGAVYGYTFGSGTRLTVV.

This clone was found once. The V call is TRBV27, the J call TRBJ2-3; 8 bases align to TRBD2. CDR1 and CDR2 (germline): MNHEY, SMNVEV (reference sequence). V shed 5 bases and J 1 base; nucleotides not matched to a gene: 8. The CDR3 loop spans 16 amino acids. Written as DNA, the CDR3 is TGTGCCAGCAGTCCTTACTGGCGGGGGGGCACAGATACGCAGTATTTT. This sequence encodes CASSPYWRGGTDTQYF.

This clone appeared a few times. The chain combines TRBV6-5 with TRBJ1-1, with D perhaps TRBD1 (5 bases). This CDR3 region has 14 residues. V was trimmed by 2 bases and J by 2 bases, leaving 9 bases between them. Germline loops: CDR1 MNHEY, CDR2 SVGAGI. CDR3 region: CASSYRGGNTEAFF. CDR3 nucleotide sequence: TGTGCCAGCAGTTACCGGGGGGGAAACACTGAAGCTTTCTTT.

Here the CDR3 DNA reads TGTGCCAGCAGTCCTTGGGCTGACGGGGAGCTGTTTTTT. This gives the protein CASSPWADGELFF. The rearrangement joins TRBV11-2 to TRBJ2-2; D is unclear. Trimming cost V 6 bases and J 7 bases, with 12 bases left between them. This CDR3 spans 13 amino acids. Germline loops: CDR1 SGHAT, CDR2 FQNNGV.

The CDR3 coding sequence is TGTGCCAGCACTCCTAGCGGGAGGCCCCTTACCTACGAGCAGTACGTC. Its translation is CASTPSGRPLTYEQYV. The rearrangement links TRBV21-1 to TRBJ2-7; the table's D call, TRBD2, was not checked against the DNA. TRBV21-1 has pseudogene status. CDR3 length: 16 amino acids.

This sequence joins TRBV11-2 and TRBJ2-1; TRBD2 matches at 12 bases. The germline V gene has CDR1 SGHAT and CDR2 FQNNGV. The CDR3 has 16 amino acids. V dropped 6 bases and J dropped 8; count of bases not matched to a gene: 11. As DNA, the CDR3 is TGTGCCAGCAGAAAGCCGGGACTAGCGGGTTCGCATGAGCAGTTCTTC. It specifies CASRKPGLAGSHEQFF.

This clone was seen only once. The chain combines TRBV9 with TRBJ2-3; D gene ambiguous. V was pared by 0 bases and J by 2 bases, with 13 bases between. The germline CDR1 and CDR2 sequences are SGDLS and YYNGEE. This CDR3 spans 16 amino acids. As DNA, the CDR3 is TGTGCCAGCAGCGTAGCAAAAGCGTCCTACACAGATACGCAGTATTTT. It encodes CASSVAKASYTDTQYF. The full variable domain, its missing parts supplied by reference TRBV9 and TRBJ2-3, is DSGVTQTPKHLITATGQRVTLRCSPRSGDLSVYWYQQSLDQGLQFLIQYYNGEERAKGNILERFSAQQFPDLHSELNLSSLELGDSALYFCASSVAKASYTDTQYFGPGTRLTVL.

This clone was seen a few times. This chain connects TRBV27 to TRBJ2-7, with D possibly being TRBD1 (5 bases). Trimming shortened V by 0 bases and J by 3 bases, and 12 bases separated the two germline ends. This CDR3 region has 15 residues. Germline values: CDR1 MNHEY, CDR2 SMNVEV (reference sequence). The CDR3 DNA follows: TGTGCCAGCAGTTTATCGGCTCAGGGCGGCTACGAGCAGTACGTC. It yields the protein CASSLSAQGGYEQYV.

The rearrangement links TRBV30 to TRBJ2-3; TRBD2 agrees at 13 bases. With V trimmed by 1 base and J by 3 bases, 1 base remained unmatched. Per the germline V gene, CDR1 is GTSNPN and CDR2 is SVGIG (reference sequence). There are 15 residues in the CDR3. In DNA form, the CDR3 reads TGTGCCTGGAGTGGGACTAGCGGGAGAACAGATACGCAGTATTTT. Translating gives CAWSGTSGRTDTQYF.

The rearrangement uses TRBV6-2 or TRBV6-3 and TRBJ2-5; 9 bases agree with TRBD1. The CDR3 consists of 15 residues. Germline values: CDR1 MNHEY, CDR2 SVGEGT. The ends lost 5 bases at V and 5 bases at J; junction bases unmatched: 9. In nucleotides, the CDR3 is TGTGCCAGCAGTCCCGGGACAGGGTTGCGGGAGACCCAGTACTTC. Protein product: CASSPGTGLRETQYF.

This chain joins TRBV4-1 and TRBJ2-1, with D unclear. V gave up 2 bases and J gave up 6 bases, with 5 bases separating them. CDR3 length equals 12 residues. Germline V lookup: CDR1 MGHRA, CDR2 YSYEKL. The CDR3, as DNA: TGCGCCAGCAGCCAACTAGGCAATGAGCAGTTCTTC. Its translation: CASSQLGNEQFF.

In the case of this clone: One end of the junction is discordant with germline, which a read error may explain. The chain has TRBV2 and TRBJ1-1; D gene uncertain. Germline-derived CDR1 and CDR2 are SNHLY and FYNNEI. The CDR3 extends over 14 amino acids. CDR3 protein: CASSQQQQNSEAFF. CDR3 in DNA: TGTGCCAGCAGCCAACAACAGCAAAACAGTGAAGCTTTCTTT.

The gene calls are TRBV14 and TRBJ2-3; D unresolved. The CDR3 runs 13 residues. Germline V gene sequence: CDR1 SGHDN, CDR2 FVKESK. V was clipped by 4 bases and J by 3 bases, with 8 bases between them. The CDR3 here is CASSPQVTDTQYF. As DNA, the CDR3 is TGTGCCAGCAGCCCCCAGGTAACAGATACGCAGTATTTT. The variable domain in full, with the rest retrieved from reference TRBV14 and TRBJ2-3, is EAGVTQFPSHSVIEKGQTVTLRCDPISGHDNLYWYRRVMGKEIKFLLHFVKESKQDESGMPNNRFLAERTGGTYSTLKVQPAELEDSGVYFCASSPQVTDTQYFGPGTRLTVL.

This chain's CDR3 is CASTRLAGLDEQFF. CDR3 DNA: TGTGCCAGCACAAGACTAGCGGGATTGGATGAGCAGTTCTTC. The chain carries TRBV9 and TRBJ2-1; 11 positions agree with TRBD2. The V segment lost 6 bases and the J segment 8 bases; nucleotides outside the gene matches: 7. Looked up from germline, CDR1 is SGDLS and CDR2 is YYNGEE. CDR3 length: 14 residues. Using reference TRBV9 and TRBJ2-1 for the parts outside the CDR3, the full variable domain is DSGVTQTPKHLITATGQRVTLRCSPRSGDLSVYWYQQSLDQGLQFLIQYYNGEERAKGNILERFSAQQFPDLHSELNLSSLELGDSALYFCASTRLAGLDEQFFGPGTRLTVL.

CDR3 in DNA: TGTGCCAGCAGCCCCTATAGGGGGTCTTTCAATGAGCAGTTCTTC. Amino acid sequence: CASSPYRGSFNEQFF. The gene calls are TRBV7-9 and TRBJ2-1, with a tentative D call TRBD1 (6 bases). V dropped 5 bases and J dropped 6 bases, with 17 bases sitting between them. This CDR3 comprises 15 residues. CDR1 SEHNR and CDR2 FQNEAQ come from the germline V gene (reference sequence).

This clone was seen more than once but under ten times. The rearrangement links TRBV6-2 or TRBV6-3 to TRBJ2-1; possibly TRBD1 for D (6 bases). V was clipped by 5 bases and J by 10 bases, with 18 bases between them. This CDR3 has 14 amino acids. The germline gives CDR1 MNHEY, CDR2 SVGEGT. CDR3 nucleotide sequence: TGTGCCAGCAGTCCCGGGACACTTGGAAACGAGCAGTTCTTC. This codes for CASSPGTLGNEQFF.

The chain joins TRBV3-1 (or the pseudogene TRBV3-2) to TRBJ2-2; D is unclear. Looked up from germline, CDR1 is LGHDT and CDR2 is YNNKEL (reference sequence). This CDR3 spans 15 amino acids. V was clipped by 1 base and J by 1 base, with 7 bases between them. The CDR3 loop reads CASSQGRWNTGELFF. The CDR3 DNA sequence: TGTGCCAGCAGCCAAGGGCGGTGGAACACCGGGGAGCTGTTTTTT.

The chain uses TRBV7-8 and TRBJ1-3, with a possible D match to TRBD1 (6 bases). V dropped 2 bases and J dropped 0 bases, with 14 bases sitting between them. Germline V gene sequence: CDR1 SGHVS, CDR2 FQNEAQ. The CDR3 length is 17 residues. The CDR3 sequence is CASSLNLGAHSGNTIYF. CDR3 coding DNA: TGTGCCAGCAGCTTAAATCTGGGGGCCCACTCTGGAAACACCATATATTTT.

This clone was observed once. This chain uses TRBV18 with TRBJ2-7; 8 positions match TRBD2. The CDR3 has 13 residues. Germline assignment: CDR1 KGHSH and CDR2 LQKENI. V was pared by 10 bases and J by 6 bases, with 11 bases of the junction left unmatched. CDR3 region: CATTGGVLSEQYF. CDR3 nucleotide sequence: TGTGCCACCACGGGAGGGGTCCTGAGCGAGCAGTACTTC. Based on the CDR3 plus reference TRBV18 and TRBJ2-7, the full variable domain is NAGVMQNPRHLVRRRGQEARLRCSPMKGHSHVYWYRQLPEEGLKFMVYLQKENIIDESGMPKERFSAEFPKEGPSILRIQQVVRGDSAAYFCATTGGVLSEQYFGPGTRLTVT.

The chain couples TRBV11-2 to TRBJ2-3; TRBD2 aligns across 8 bases. V gave up 9 bases and J gave up 6 bases; unmatched junction bases: 14. Germline V gives CDR1 SGHAT, CDR2 FQNNGV. The CDR3 consists of 15 residues. The CDR3 nucleotides are TGTGCCAGTTCCCCACGCGGACTAGCAGCGGATACGCAGTATTTT. Translating gives CASSPRGLAADTQYF.

The V call is TRBV7-6, the J call TRBJ1-1; perhaps TRBD1 as D (6 bases). Trimming removed 2 bases at V and 0 bases at J, with 16 bases between. CDR1 is SGHVS and CDR2 is FNYEAQ in the germline V gene. The CDR3 length is 17 residues. Here the CDR3 reads CASSLQGSSSMNTEAFF. For the CDR3, the DNA is TGTGCCAGCAGCTTACAGGGGAGTAGTTCGATGAACACTGAAGCTTTCTTT.

Only a few counts were recorded for this clone. The rearrangement joins TRBV5-8 to TRBJ1-1; 10 bases fit TRBD1. J lost 11 bases, V lost 4 bases, and 14 bases had no gene match. Germline loops: CDR1 SGHTS, CDR2 YDEGEE. The CDR3 sequence is 15 residues long. For the CDR3, the DNA is TGTGCCAGCAGCCATTGGACAGGGGGATTAGTGTGGGCTTTCTTT. The encoded protein is CASSHWTGGLVWAFF.

This chain uses TRBV11-3 with TRBJ1-3; 7 bases are shared with TRBD1. The length of the CDR3 is 13 residues. Looked up from germline, CDR1 is SGHNT and CDR2 is YENEEA. The J segment lost 4 bases and the V segment lost 7 bases, leaving 4 bases of the junction unmatched. CDR3 amino acids: CASKKTGGNTIYF. CDR3 nucleotides: TGTGCCAGCAAGAAGACAGGGGGAAACACCATATATTTT. Based on the CDR3 plus reference TRBV11-3 and TRBJ1-3, the full variable domain is EAGVVQSPRYKIIEKKQPVAFWCNPISGHNTLYWYLQNLGQGPELLIRYENEEAVDDSQLPKDRFSAERLKGVDSTLKIQPAELGDSAVYLCASKKTGGNTIYFGEGSWLTVV.

The chain couples TRBV11-3 to TRBJ1-1; D is unresolved. This CDR3 spans 11 amino acids. V shed 5 bases and J shed 10 bases, with 11 bases lying between them. CDR1 is SGHNT, CDR2 YENEEA, per germline. The CDR3 sequence: CASSLRGRAFF. CDR3 nucleotide sequence: TGTGCCAGCAGCCTCCGCGGCAGAGCTTTCTTT.